One and the same sample provided the 8 T cell receptor beta chains below, sequenced in a study of blood T cell repertoires in COVID-19. Sequenced by immunoSEQ multiplex PCR; TCRdb stores in-frame clones only, minus some. The sample yields more than 70,000 clones, more than 80% seen once. The material sequenced was peripheral blood. Receptors originate from a woman over 75 with acute or convalescent COVID-19.

The rearrangement uses TRBV5-1 and TRBJ1-2; maybe TRBD1 (6 bases). Germline-derived CDR1 and CDR2 are SGHRS and YFSETQ. This CDR3 region has 17 residues. Trimming cost V 4 bases and J 0 bases, with 19 bases left between them. The DNA of the CDR3 is TGCGCCAGCAGCATAATACTTAACAGGGCCACTAACTATGGCTACACCTTC. This encodes CASSIILNRATNYGYTF.

The rearrangement uses TRBV19 and TRBJ2-7, with TRBD1 matching over 10 bases. Germline V gene data show CDR1 as LNHDA and CDR2 as SQIVND (reference sequence). The trim removed 7 bases at V and 1 base at J, leaving 7 bases unmatched. The CDR3 length is 15 residues. The CDR3 here is CASMGGQGVSYEQYF. The DNA for the CDR3 is TGTGCCAGTATGGGCGGACAGGGGGTTTCCTACGAGCAGTACTTC.

The gene calls are TRBV2 and TRBJ2-5, with 8 bases matching TRBD2. The CDR3 totals 14 residues. The junction had 9 bases not matched to a gene; V was cut back by 7 bases and J by 5 bases. CDR1 SNHLY and CDR2 FYNNEI come from the germline V gene. The CDR3 spells CASNRLASSETQYF. The CDR3 bases are TGTGCCAGCAACCGACTAGCGTCCTCGGAGACCCAGTACTTC. The variable domain in full, completed from reference TRBV2 and TRBJ2-5, reads EPEVTQTPSHQVTQMGQEVILRCVPISNHLYFYWYRQILGQKVEFLVSFYNNEISEKSEIFDDQFSVERPDGSNFTLKIRSTKLEDSAMYFCASNRLASSETQYFGPGTRLLVL.

The chain recombines TRBV15 with TRBJ2-3; 8 nucleotides line up with TRBD1. J gave up 5 bases and V 4 bases, and 5 bases lay outside the gene matches. The CDR3 runs to 14 residues. Germline V CDR1 and CDR2: LNHNV, YYDKDF (reference sequence). CDR3 nucleotides: TGTGCCACCAGCATAGACAGGGGTAGAGATACGCAGTATTTT. The encoded protein is CATSIDRGRDTQYF.

The genes are TRBV19 and TRBJ2-7, with 9 nucleotides matching TRBD1. This CDR3 has 13 residues. V shed 6 bases, J shed 4 bases, and the junction held 4 bases outside the gene matches. Germline CDR1 is LNHDA and CDR2 is SQIVND (reference sequence). The CDR3 region is CASSRDRVYEQYF. CDR3 bases: TGTGCCAGTAGCCGGGACAGGGTTTACGAGCAGTACTTC. The complete variable domain, with remaining parts taken from reference TRBV19 and TRBJ2-7, reads DGGITQSPKYLFRKEGQNVTLSCEQNLNHDAMYWYRQDPGQGLRLIYYSQIVNDFQKGDIAEGYSVSREKKESFPLTVTSAQKNPTAFYLCASSRDRVYEQYFGPGTRLTVT.

This clone was seen a few times. The CDR3 DNA follows: TGTGCCAGCAGTGTCAGACAGGGTCCGTACTTC. Its protein product is CASSVRQGPYF. The chain couples TRBV2 to TRBJ2-7; TRBD1 matches 7 bases. The CDR3 has 11 amino acids. Germline V gene data show CDR1 as SNHLY and CDR2 as FYNNEI. V dropped 4 bases and J dropped 12; count of bases not matched to a gene: 6.

The chain couples TRBV5-5 to TRBJ2-2; D gene unclear. The germline V gene encodes CDR1 SGHKS and CDR2 YYEKEE (reference sequence). The CDR3 sequence is 13 residues long. V dropped 3 bases and J dropped 8 bases, with 11 bases sitting between them. The chain's CDR3 is CASSWLDGGELFF. DNA for the CDR3: TGTGCCAGCAGCTGGCTAGACGGTGGGGAGCTGTTTTTT.

This chain joins TRBV19 and TRBJ1-6, with D maybe TRBD1 (5 bases). The V gene's germline CDR1 is LNHDA and CDR2 SQIVND (reference sequence). The germline V and J ends were trimmed by 5 bases and 7 bases, with 12 bases remaining between them. The CDR3 totals 14 residues. The DNA for the CDR3 is TGTGCCAGTAGTGAGAGGCAGGGAAATTCACCCCTCCACTTT. Encoded protein: CASSERQGNSPLHF.